Following are 14 T cell receptor beta chains from one sample sequenced in a study of cytomegalovirus exposure and HLA in healthy donors. Libraries were prepared by immunoSEQ multiplex PCR; TCRdb keeps only in-frame clonotypes and omits some of them. The data contain under 100,000 clones, around 96% of them seen just once; the ten biggest clones take up more than 0.65%. The sample was PBMCs. These receptors were obtained from a man between 18 and 29 years old in good health and CMV-seronegative.

The DNA of the CDR3 is TGTGCCATCGGAAGAGGGACAGGGGCGGAGAGCAATCAGCCCCAGCATTTT. Translated: CAIGRGTGAESNQPQHF. The chain has TRBV10-3 and TRBJ1-5, with 10 bases lining up with TRBD1. V lost 8 bases, J lost 1 base, and 11 bases stayed unmatched. This CDR3 contains 17 residues. CDR1 is ENHRY, CDR2 SYGVKD, per germline.

The chain's CDR3 is CASSSATSGTYYEQYF. The CDR3 bases are TGTGCCAGCAGTTCCGCGACTAGCGGGACCTACTACGAGCAGTACTTC. The V gene is TRBV28, the J gene TRBJ2-7, with 11 bases that match TRBD2. Germline V CDR1 and CDR2: MDHEN, SYDVKM. V was clipped by 4 bases and J by 3 bases; unmatched bases: 8. This CDR3 comprises 16 residues.

As to this clone: Germline and junction disagree at one end, which may indicate a read error. The gene calls are TRBV5-1 and TRBJ2-7; 8 bases are a match to TRBD1. The V gene's germline CDR1 is SGHRS and CDR2 YFSETQ. The CDR3 runs 13 residues. The CDR3 DNA follows: TGCGCCAGCAGCTTGGACGACCCGGGACAGGTGAACTTC. Its protein is CASSLDDPGQVNF.

This sequence joins TRBV5-8 and TRBJ1-2, with D maybe TRBD1 (6 bases). Germline loops: CDR1 SGHTS, CDR2 YDEGEE. The CDR3 totals 14 residues. Trimming removed 1 base from V and 3 bases from J, with 10 bases in between. The CDR3 nucleotides read TGTGCCAGCAGCTTGTATACAGGGTACTATGGCTACACCTTC. Protein: CASSLYTGYYGYTF.

The chain employs TRBV6-5 and TRBJ1-2; tentative D call: TRBD1 (6 bases). Trimming pared 1 base from V and 5 bases from J, leaving 11 bases between. CDR3 length: 14 residues. The germline V gene encodes CDR1 MNHEY and CDR2 SVGAGI. The CDR3 DNA sequence: TGTGCCAGCAGTTACTACCAGGGGTCTTATGGCTACACCTTC. Its protein is CASSYYQGSYGYTF.

The chain is built from TRBV6-5 and TRBJ2-2, with D possibly matching TRBD1 (6 bases). V was pared by 5 bases and J by 3 bases, with 13 bases between. Germline CDR1 and CDR2: MNHEY and SVGAGI. The CDR3 extends over 15 amino acids. CDR3 DNA: TGTGCCAGCAGTCCCCGGCAGGGGCACACCGGGGAGCTGTTTTTT. Translated: CASSPRQGHTGELFF.

This clone occurred a few times. The chain couples TRBV7-2 to TRBJ2-1; the D gene is possibly TRBD2 (5 bases). The V gene lost 2 bases and the J gene lost 6 bases, with 14 bases spanning the gap. Germline V gives CDR1 SGHTA, CDR2 FQGNSA. The CDR3 totals 15 residues. Written as DNA, the CDR3 is TGTGCCAGCAGCTTAAATAGCGCTGGGGTCAATGAGCAGTTCTTC. Amino acids: CASSLNSAGVNEQFF.

The V gene is TRBV5-1, the J gene TRBJ2-7; TRBD2 agrees at 13 bases. J lost 4 bases, V lost 2 bases, and 3 bases had no gene match. The CDR3 totals 15 residues. Germline CDR1 is SGHRS and CDR2 is YFSETQ. The CDR3 loop is CASSLGTSGKYEQYF. In DNA, the CDR3 is TGCGCCAGCAGCTTAGGGACTAGCGGGAAGTACGAGCAGTACTTC.

The rearrangement uses TRBV5-6 and TRBJ1-5; 7 nucleotides agree with TRBD1. J lost 7 bases, V lost 6 bases, and 10 bases had no gene match. There are 14 residues in the CDR3. Germline V gives CDR1 SGHDT, CDR2 YYEEEE. Here the CDR3 DNA reads TGTGCCAGCAACAACACAGGGGTCAGGCAGCCCCAGCATTTT. Translation: CASNNTGVRQPQHF.

This rearrangement joins TRBV30 to TRBJ1-3; D is perhaps TRBD1 (5 bases). Trimming cost V 2 bases and J 0 bases, with 11 bases left between them. The CDR3 consists of 15 residues. The V gene's germline CDR1 is GTSNPN and CDR2 SVGIG (reference sequence). CDR3 DNA sequence: TGTGCCTGGAGTAGAGGGACTCCCTCTGGAAACACCATATATTTT. Amino acids: CAWSRGTPSGNTIYF.

The chain joins TRBV7-7 to TRBJ2-3, with a weak D call TRBD2 (5 bases). The CDR3 consists of 13 residues. Germline CDR1 and CDR2: SSHAT and FNYEAQ (reference sequence). CDR3 bases: TGTGCTAGCTCCTCGCGGGGCACAGATACGCAGTATTTT. This sequence encodes CASSSRGTDTQYF. Variable domain in full (rest from reference TRBV7-7 and TRBJ2-3): GAGVSQSPRYKVTKRGQDVTLRCDPISSHATLYWYQQALGQGPEFLTYFNYEAQPDKSGLPSDRFSAERPEGSISTLTIQRTEQRDSAMYRCASSSRGTDTQYFGPGTRLTVL.

This sequence joins TRBV28 and TRBJ1-5, with D possibly being TRBD1 (6 bases). Trimming pared 5 bases from V and 7 bases from J, leaving 15 bases between. CDR3 length: 14 residues. Per germline, CDR1 MDHEN and CDR2 SYDVKM. CDR3 residues: CASSPPGHRQPQHF. The CDR3 nucleotides read TGTGCCAGCAGTCCTCCGGGACACCGACAGCCCCAGCATTTT.

This sequence joins TRBV30 and TRBJ2-1, with TRBD2 matching over 13 bases. Germline loops: CDR1 GTSNPN, CDR2 SVGIG (reference sequence). This CDR3 has 16 residues. V trimming: 5 bases; J trimming: 7 bases; junction bases outside the gene matches: 11. CDR3 DNA: TGTGCCTGGGCAACTAGCGGGAGGGCCTATGGTAATGAGCAGTTCTTC. Protein product: CAWATSGRAYGNEQFF.

This chain joins TRBV5-4 and TRBJ2-3; 10 nucleotides line up with TRBD2. The CDR3 is 18 residues long. J was trimmed by 5 bases and V by 6 bases; bases with no gene match: 18. Germline CDR1 and CDR2: SGHNT and YYREEE (reference sequence). CDR3 in amino acids: CASTQLGSLAGDIDTQYF. The CDR3 region has the DNA TGTGCCAGCACCCAACTAGGGAGCCTAGCGGGAGACATAGATACGCAGTATTTT. The whole variable domain, filled in from reference TRBV5-4 and TRBJ2-3, reads ETGVTQSPTHLIKTRGQQVTLRCSSQSGHNTVSWYQQALGQGPQFIFQYYREEENGRGNFPPRFSGLQFPNYSSELNVNALELDDSALYLCASTQLGSLAGDIDTQYFGPGTRLTVL.